Each of the 20 T cell receptor beta chains below was sequenced from the same sample in a study of T cells after yellow fever vaccination. TCRdb ran MiXCR on the 5' RACE reads and lists one entry per CDR3 protein. The sample has over 150,000 distinct CDR3 sequences, roughly 6.2% seen once. The specimen comprised CD4+ T cells sorted from PBMCs, sampled on the day of the first yellow fever vaccination. The receptor set was obtained from a man between 18 and 29 years old who received the YFV17D yellow fever vaccine.

This chain connects TRBV20-1 to TRBJ2-3; 12 bases fit TRBD2. CDR3 length: 15 residues. Germline CDR1 is DFQATT and CDR2 is SNEGSKA (reference sequence). The trim removed 5 bases at V and 5 bases at J, leaving 8 bases unmatched. Here the CDR3 reads CSAPTSGGLQDTQYF. The CDR3 DNA follows: TGCAGTGCTCCGACTAGCGGGGGCCTGCAAGATACGCAGTATTTT.

In this sample, this clonotype turned up many times. The chain is built from TRBV5-6 and TRBJ2-5; 7 bases agree with TRBD1. V was pared by 3 bases and J by 4 bases, with 6 bases of the junction left unmatched. Germline values: CDR1 SGHDT, CDR2 YYEEEE. This CDR3 has 14 amino acids. CDR3: CASSSWTGTETQYF. CDR3 sequence (DNA): TGTGCCAGCAGCTCCTGGACAGGCACAGAGACCCAGTACTTC.

This clonotype was detected a few times. CDR3: CASSLGESQETQYF. The CDR3 bases are TGTGCCAGCAGCTTAGGGGAGTCCCAAGAGACCCAGTACTTC. V gene TRBV7-6 combines with J gene TRBJ2-5; D perhaps matches TRBD2 (5 bases). Germline V gene lookup returns CDR1 SGHVS and CDR2 FNYEAQ. This CDR3 comprises 14 residues. Trimming shortened V by 1 base and J by 1 base, and 7 bases separated the two germline ends.

The J gene is TRBJ2-7, the V gene TRBV7-2; D may be TRBD1 (5 bases). The CDR3 runs to 12 residues. V shed 0 bases and J shed 9 bases, with 9 bases lying between them. CDR1 is SGHTA and CDR2 is FQGNSA in the germline V gene. The CDR3 protein is CASSLATARQYF. DNA of the CDR3: TGTGCCAGCAGCTTAGCGACAGCCCGGCAGTACTTC.

Concerning this clonotype: A much larger clone differs from this one at a single base, so this may be a read error. The CDR3, as DNA: TGTGCCAGCAGCTTAAATAATAGCCCCCACGAGACCCAGTACTTC. It codes for CASSLNNSPHETQYF. V is TRBV7-2 and J is TRBJ2-5; D gene uncertain. The CDR3 extends over 15 amino acids. With 2 bases removed from V and 5 bases from J, the gap between germline ends came to 15 bases. Germline CDR1 SGHTA, CDR2 FQGNSA.

This clonotype occurred many times. The chain recombines TRBV4-1 with TRBJ1-5; a possible D gene is TRBD1 (6 bases). This CDR3 contains 16 residues. Trimming took 2 bases from V and 3 from J, leaving 14 bases between them. In germline, CDR1 is MGHRA, CDR2 YSYEKL. The CDR3 is CASSQLLQGPNQPQHF. Written as DNA, the CDR3 is TGCGCCAGCAGCCAACTCCTACAGGGTCCCAATCAGCCCCAGCATTTT.

This clonotype was observed a handful of times. The chain carries TRBV7-3 and TRBJ2-7, with D possibly TRBD2 on 6 matching bases. The CDR3 is made up of 14 amino acids. The germline V gene has CDR1 SGHTA and CDR2 FQGTGA. Trimming pared 5 bases from V and 5 bases from J, leaving 16 bases between. CDR3 amino acids: CASSPWGGSNEQYF. CDR3 sequence (DNA): TGTGCCAGCAGCCCGTGGGGAGGTTCGAACGAGCAGTACTTC.

This clonotype has ten or more counts. The V and J genes are TRBV11-3 and TRBJ2-2, with D tentatively TRBD1 (6 bases). CDR1 SGHNT and CDR2 YENEEA come from the germline V gene. V was pared by 3 bases and J by 0 bases, with 8 bases between. This CDR3 region has 15 residues. This CDR3 is CASSFGTTNTGELFF. DNA for the CDR3: TGTGCCAGCAGCTTCGGGACAACGAACACCGGGGAGCTGTTTTTT.

The chain has TRBV4-1 and TRBJ2-7, with D perhaps assigned TRBD1 or TRBD2 (5 bases each). The germline V gene encodes CDR1 MGHRA and CDR2 YSYEKL. This CDR3 contains 14 residues. V gave up 4 bases and J gave up 3 bases, with 13 bases separating them. CDR3 loop: CASSLRDGLYEQYF. The CDR3, as DNA: TGCGCCAGCAGCCTCCGGGACGGCCTCTACGAGCAGTACTTC.

This sequence joins TRBV11-1 and TRBJ1-1; D may be TRBD1 (6 bases). The CDR3 is 13 residues long. Germline CDR1 reads SGHAT; CDR2 reads FQDESV (reference sequence). V gave up 5 bases and J gave up 10 bases, with 17 bases separating them. CDR3 nucleotides: TGTGCCAGCAGCCCAGGGGACCCTCGGGGAGCTTTCTTT. This translates into CASSPGDPRGAFF.

A few counts support this clonotype. The CDR3 coding sequence is TGCGCCAGCAGCTTACGTTCCGAAGAGACCCAGTACTTC. It specifies CASSLRSEETQYF. The chain has TRBV5-1 and TRBJ2-5; D remains ambiguous. The V and J ends lost 2 bases and 3 bases respectively, with 8 bases between them. Germline-derived CDR1 and CDR2 are SGHRS and YFSETQ. The CDR3 has 13 residues.

Many counts were recorded for this clonotype. The rearrangement links TRBV2 to TRBJ1-1; unclear D gene. CDR1 is SNHLY, CDR2 FYNNEI, per germline. The CDR3 is made up of 13 amino acids. Trimming stripped 8 bases from V and 0 bases from J, with 10 bases between. The CDR3 spells CASSIGLNTEAFF. CDR3 bases: TGTGCCAGCTCAATCGGACTGAACACTGAAGCTTTCTTT. Drawing the rest from reference TRBV2 and TRBJ1-1, the complete variable domain is EPEVTQTPSHQVTQMGQEVILRCVPISNHLYFYWYRQILGQKVEFLVSFYNNEISEKSEIFDDQFSVERPDGSNFTLKIRSTKLEDSAMYFCASSIGLNTEAFFGQGTRLTVV.

This clonotype has a handful of counts. This chain links TRBV7-2 with TRBJ1-2; 7 bases are shared with TRBD1. Germline V gene lookup returns CDR1 SGHTA and CDR2 FQGNSA. The CDR3 has 16 residues. V dropped 0 bases and J dropped 7; count of bases not matched to a gene: 11. CDR3 residues: CASSLAGRDSGSGYTF. In nucleotides, the CDR3 is TGTGCCAGCAGCTTAGCAGGCAGGGACAGTGGTAGTGGCTACACCTTC. Supplemented by reference TRBV7-2 and TRBJ1-2, the full variable domain reads GAGVSQSPSNKVTEKGKDVELRCDPISGHTALYWYRQSLGQGLEFLIYFQGNSAPDKSGLPSDRFSAERTGGSVSTLTIQRTQQEDSAVYLCASSLAGRDSGSGYTFGSGTRLTVV.

The rearrangement uses TRBV5-1 and TRBJ1-4; 9 nucleotides agree with TRBD1. V lost 7 bases to trimming and J lost 5 bases; unmatched junction nucleotides: 3. CDR3 length: 13 residues. Germline CDR1 and CDR2: SGHRS and YFSETQ. The CDR3 here is CASSGTGNEKLFF. The CDR3 DNA follows: TGCGCCAGCTCCGGGACAGGGAATGAAAAACTGTTTTTT. The full variable domain, completed using reference TRBV5-1 and TRBJ1-4, is KAGVTQTPRYLIKTRGQQVTLSCSPISGHRSVSWYQQTPGQGLQFLFEYFSETQRNKGNFPGRFSGRQFSNSRSEMNVSTLELGDSALYLCASSGTGNEKLFFGSGTQLSVL.

The chain recombines TRBV9 with TRBJ2-2; 7 nucleotides agree with TRBD2. The V gene's germline CDR1 is SGDLS and CDR2 YYNGEE. The ends lost 0 bases at V and 7 bases at J; junction bases unmatched: 9. This CDR3 contains 16 residues. The CDR3 region has the DNA TGTGCCAGCAGCGTAGGGGGAGCGGGGACGGGCGGGGAGCTGTTTTTT. It codes for CASSVGGAGTGGELFF.

This sequence joins TRBV7-8 and TRBJ2-7; TRBD1 or TRBD2 may be the D gene (5 bases each). The CDR3 contains 14 residues. V lost 0 bases, J lost 3 bases, and 9 bases lay in between. Per germline, CDR1 SGHVS and CDR2 FQNEAQ. CDR3 sequence: CASSLAGELYEQYV. The DNA for the CDR3 is TGTGCCAGCAGCTTAGCGGGGGAGCTCTACGAGCAGTACGTC.

In this sample, this clonotype turned up many times. The chain uses TRBV9 and TRBJ2-5, with TRBD2 matching 9 bases. Trimming removed 4 bases from V and 1 base from J; junction bases left unmatched: 5. CDR3 length equals 15 residues. Germline CDR1 and CDR2: SGDLS and YYNGEE. The CDR3 region has the DNA TGTGCCAGCAGCATCCTTAGCGGGGGCCAAGAGACCCAGTACTTC. It specifies CASSILSGGQETQYF.

This clonotype was observed a handful of times. The V and J genes are TRBV12-3 or TRBV12-4 and TRBJ1-3, with D perhaps matching TRBD1 (5 bases). The length of the CDR3 is 15 residues. Trimming cost V 3 bases and J 6 bases, with 15 bases left between them. This CDR3 is CASSFRDGRPNTIYF. As DNA, the CDR3 is TGTGCCAGCAGTTTCCGGGACGGCCGGCCAAACACCATATATTTT.

By share, this clonotype counts as medium-sized (0.01 to 0.1%). This chain connects TRBV29-1 to TRBJ2-2; D gene ambiguous. The germline V gene has CDR1 SQVTM and CDR2 ANQGSEA. The CDR3 consists of 13 residues. V lost 3 bases, J lost 4 bases, and 9 bases lay in between. The CDR3 region is CSVDGLGTGELFF. CDR3 coding DNA: TGCAGCGTTGACGGCCTAGGCACCGGGGAGCTGTTTTTT.

The J gene is TRBJ2-1, the V gene TRBV24-1; D call uncertain. V was shortened by 0 bases and J by 10 bases, with 6 bases between the two germline ends. Germline assignment: CDR1 KGHDR and CDR2 SFDVKD. The CDR3 runs 12 residues. CDR3 residues: CATSDLVDEQFF. CDR3 nucleotide sequence: TGTGCCACCAGTGATTTGGTGGACGAGCAGTTCTTC.